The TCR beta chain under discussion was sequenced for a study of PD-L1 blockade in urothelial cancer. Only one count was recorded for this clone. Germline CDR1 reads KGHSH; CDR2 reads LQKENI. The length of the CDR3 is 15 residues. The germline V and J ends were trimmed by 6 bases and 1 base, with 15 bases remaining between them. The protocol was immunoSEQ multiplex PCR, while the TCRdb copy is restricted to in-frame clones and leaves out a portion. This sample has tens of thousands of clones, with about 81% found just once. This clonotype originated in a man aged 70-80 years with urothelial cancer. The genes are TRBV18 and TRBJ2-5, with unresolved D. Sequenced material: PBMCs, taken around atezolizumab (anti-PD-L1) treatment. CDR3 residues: CASSPNSGPQETQYF. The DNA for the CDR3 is TGTGCCAGCTCTCCTAACTCAGGTCCCCAAGAGACCCAGTACTTC.